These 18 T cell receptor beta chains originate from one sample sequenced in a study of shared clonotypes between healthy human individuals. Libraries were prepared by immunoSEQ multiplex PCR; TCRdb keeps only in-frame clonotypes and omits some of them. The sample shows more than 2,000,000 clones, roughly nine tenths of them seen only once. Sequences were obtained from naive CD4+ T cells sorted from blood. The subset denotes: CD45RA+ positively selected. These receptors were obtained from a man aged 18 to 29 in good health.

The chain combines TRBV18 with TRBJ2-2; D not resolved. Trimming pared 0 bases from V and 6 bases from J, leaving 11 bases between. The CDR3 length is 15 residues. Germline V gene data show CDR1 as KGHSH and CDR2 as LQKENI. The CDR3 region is CASSPPGRGSGELFF. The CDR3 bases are TGTGCCAGCTCACCACCGGGCCGTGGCTCCGGGGAGCTGTTTTTT.

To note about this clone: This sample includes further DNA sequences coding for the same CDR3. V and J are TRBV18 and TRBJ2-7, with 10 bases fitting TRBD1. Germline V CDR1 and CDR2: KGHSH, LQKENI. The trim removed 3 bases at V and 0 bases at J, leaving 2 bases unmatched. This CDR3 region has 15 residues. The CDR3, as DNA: TGTGCCAGCTCACCGGGACAGGGGATCTCCTACGAGCAGTACTTC. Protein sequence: CASSPGQGISYEQYF.

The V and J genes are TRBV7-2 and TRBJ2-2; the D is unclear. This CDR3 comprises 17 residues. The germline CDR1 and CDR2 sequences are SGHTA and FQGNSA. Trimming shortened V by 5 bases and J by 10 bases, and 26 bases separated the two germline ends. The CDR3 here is CASSPNTPLRNFLELFF. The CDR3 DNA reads TGTGCCAGCAGCCCAAACACACCCCTAAGAAATTTCTTGGAGCTGTTTTTT.

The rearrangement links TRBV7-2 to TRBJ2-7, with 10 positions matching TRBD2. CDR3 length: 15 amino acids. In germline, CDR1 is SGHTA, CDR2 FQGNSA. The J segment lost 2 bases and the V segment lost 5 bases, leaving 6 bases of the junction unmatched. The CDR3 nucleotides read TGTGCCAGCAGCCGTACTAGCGGGACAACCTACGAGCAGTACTTC. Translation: CASSRTSGTTYEQYF.

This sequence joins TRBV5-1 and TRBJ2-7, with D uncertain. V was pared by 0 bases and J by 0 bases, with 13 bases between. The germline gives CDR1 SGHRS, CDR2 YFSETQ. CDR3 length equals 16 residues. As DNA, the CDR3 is TGCGCCAGCAGCTTGGCTCAGTCATCCTTCTCCTACGAGCAGTACTTC. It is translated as CASSLAQSSFSYEQYF. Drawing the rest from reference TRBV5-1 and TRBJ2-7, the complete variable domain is KAGVTQTPRYLIKTRGQQVTLSCSPISGHRSVSWYQQTPGQGLQFLFEYFSETQRNKGNFPGRFSGRQFSNSRSEMNVSTLELGDSALYLCASSLAQSSFSYEQYFGPGTRLTVT.

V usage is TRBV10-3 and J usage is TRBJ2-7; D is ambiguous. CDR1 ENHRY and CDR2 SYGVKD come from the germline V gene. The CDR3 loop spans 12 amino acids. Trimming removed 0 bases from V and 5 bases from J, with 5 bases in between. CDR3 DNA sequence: TGTGCCATCAGTGAGTCATGGCACGAGCAGTACTTC. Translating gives CAISESWHEQYF.

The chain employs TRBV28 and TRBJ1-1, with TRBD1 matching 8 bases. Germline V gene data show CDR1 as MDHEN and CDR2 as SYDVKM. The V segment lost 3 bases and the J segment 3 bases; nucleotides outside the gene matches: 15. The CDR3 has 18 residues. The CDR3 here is CASSFSWDRWISDTEAFF. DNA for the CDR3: TGTGCCAGCAGTTTCTCATGGGACAGGTGGATAAGTGACACTGAAGCTTTCTTT.

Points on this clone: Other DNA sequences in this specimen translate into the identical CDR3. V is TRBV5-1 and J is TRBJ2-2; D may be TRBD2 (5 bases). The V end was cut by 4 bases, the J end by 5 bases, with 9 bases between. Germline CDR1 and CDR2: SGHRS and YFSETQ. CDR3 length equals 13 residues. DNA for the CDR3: TGCGCCAGCAGCATGGACTTGACCGGGGAGCTGTTTTTT. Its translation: CASSMDLTGELFF.

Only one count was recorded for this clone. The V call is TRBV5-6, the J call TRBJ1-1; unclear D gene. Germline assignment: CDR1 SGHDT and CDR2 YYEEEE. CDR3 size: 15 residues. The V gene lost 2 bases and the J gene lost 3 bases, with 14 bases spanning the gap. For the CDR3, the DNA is TGTGCCAGCAGCTTTTTCGGGGTCACGGACACTGAAGCTTTCTTT. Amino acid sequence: CASSFFGVTDTEAFF.

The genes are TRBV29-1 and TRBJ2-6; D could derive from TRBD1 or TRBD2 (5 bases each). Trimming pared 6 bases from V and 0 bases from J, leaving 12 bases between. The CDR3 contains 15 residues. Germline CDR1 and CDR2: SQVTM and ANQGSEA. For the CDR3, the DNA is TGCAGCGTCCGGGACGGATCCTCTGGGGCCAACGTCCTGACTTTC. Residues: CSVRDGSSGANVLTF.

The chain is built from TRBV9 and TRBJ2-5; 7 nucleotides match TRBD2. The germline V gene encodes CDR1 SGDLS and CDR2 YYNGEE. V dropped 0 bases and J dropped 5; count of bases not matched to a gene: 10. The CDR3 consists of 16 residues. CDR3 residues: CASSVGGGGAVETQYF. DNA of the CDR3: TGTGCCAGCAGCGTAGGGGGCGGGGGTGCCGTGGAGACCCAGTACTTC. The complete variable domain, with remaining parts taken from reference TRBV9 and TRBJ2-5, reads DSGVTQTPKHLITATGQRVTLRCSPRSGDLSVYWYQQSLDQGLQFLIQYYNGEERAKGNILERFSAQQFPDLHSELNLSSLELGDSALYFCASSVGGGGAVETQYFGPGTRLLVL.

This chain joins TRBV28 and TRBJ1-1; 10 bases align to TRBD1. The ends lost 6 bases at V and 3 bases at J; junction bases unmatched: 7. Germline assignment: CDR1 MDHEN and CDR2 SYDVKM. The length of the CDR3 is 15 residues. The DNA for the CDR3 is TGTGCCAGCAGGACAGGGGGCGAAGGGTACACTGAAGCTTTCTTT. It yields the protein CASRTGGEGYTEAFF. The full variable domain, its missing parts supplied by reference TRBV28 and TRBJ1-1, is DVKVTQSSRYLVKRTGEKVFLECVQDMDHENMFWYRQDPGLGLRLIYFSYDVKMKEKGDIPEGYSVSREKKERFSLILESASTNQTSMYLCASRTGGEGYTEAFFGQGTRLTVV.

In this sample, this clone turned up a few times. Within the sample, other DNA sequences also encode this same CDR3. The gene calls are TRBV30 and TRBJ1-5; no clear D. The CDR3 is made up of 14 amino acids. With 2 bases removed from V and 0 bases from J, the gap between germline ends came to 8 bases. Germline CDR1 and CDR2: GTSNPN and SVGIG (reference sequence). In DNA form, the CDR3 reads TGTGCCTGGAGTACGGTAAATAGCAATCAGCCCCAGCATTTT. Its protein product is CAWSTVNSNQPQHF.

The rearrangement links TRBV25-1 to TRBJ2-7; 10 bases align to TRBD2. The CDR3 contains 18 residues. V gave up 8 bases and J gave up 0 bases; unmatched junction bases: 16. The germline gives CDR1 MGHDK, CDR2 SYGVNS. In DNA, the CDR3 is TGTGCCAGCGGAAATAGCGGGAGGTTATTCTTCTTCTCCTACGAGCAGTACTTC. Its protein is CASGNSGRLFFFSYEQYF.

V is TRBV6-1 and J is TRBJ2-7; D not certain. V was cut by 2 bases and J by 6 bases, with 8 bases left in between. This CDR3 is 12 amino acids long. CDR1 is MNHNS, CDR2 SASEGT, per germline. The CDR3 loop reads CASSEYPSEQYF. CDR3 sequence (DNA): TGTGCCAGCAGTGAATACCCCAGCGAGCAGTACTTC.

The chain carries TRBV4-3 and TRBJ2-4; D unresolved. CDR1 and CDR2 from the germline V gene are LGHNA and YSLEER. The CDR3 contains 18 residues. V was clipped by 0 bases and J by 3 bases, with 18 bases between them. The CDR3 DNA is TGCGCCAGCAGCCAAGATGGGCATGGTAGGTACGGCAAAAACATTCAGTACTTC. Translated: CASSQDGHGRYGKNIQYF.

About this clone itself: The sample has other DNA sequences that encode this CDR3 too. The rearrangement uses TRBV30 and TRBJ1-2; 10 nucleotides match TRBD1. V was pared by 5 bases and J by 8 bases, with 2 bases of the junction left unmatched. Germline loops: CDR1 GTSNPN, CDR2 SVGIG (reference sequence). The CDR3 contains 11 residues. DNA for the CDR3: TGTGCCTGGCGGACAGGGGGAGGCTACACCTTC. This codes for CAWRTGGGYTF.

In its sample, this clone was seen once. CDR3 nucleotide sequence: TGTGCCTGGAGCCGTAACCGACAGGACTATCAGTACTTC. It encodes CAWSRNRQDYQYF. V and J are TRBV30 and TRBJ2-4; D is tentatively TRBD1 or TRBD2 (6 bases each). CDR3 size: 13 residues. Germline values: CDR1 GTSNPN, CDR2 SVGIG (reference sequence). V gave up 3 bases and J gave up 12 bases, with 18 bases separating them.